The next 22 T cell receptor beta chains were all read from a single sample in a study of cytomegalovirus exposure and HLA in healthy donors. PCR primers comprised 60 Vbeta and 13 Jbeta primers. Libraries were prepared by immunoSEQ multiplex PCR; TCRdb keeps only in-frame clonotypes and omits some of them. The table shows some 130,000 clones, with 76% occurring only once. Sequencing was carried out using PBMCs. The receptors were sampled from a middle-aged man in good health and CMV-seronegative.

The chain links TRBV7-9 to TRBJ2-7; D not resolved. Trimming took 3 bases from V and 7 from J, leaving 13 bases between them. The germline V gene encodes CDR1 SEHNR and CDR2 FQNEAQ (reference sequence). The CDR3 runs 13 residues. The CDR3: CASSLEQFWEQYF. CDR3 coding DNA: TGTGCCAGCAGCTTGGAGCAGTTTTGGGAGCAGTACTTC.

In the case of this clone: One end of the junction does not line up with germline, which may come from a read error. V is TRBV2 and J is TRBJ2-7; 11 bases are shared with TRBD2. The CDR3 covers 11 residues. Germline CDR1 SNHLY, CDR2 FYNNEI. The CDR3 DNA sequence: TGTGCCAGTTCGGGACTAGCGGCACCCAGCTTC. Translated: CASSGLAAPSF.

The V gene is TRBV12-5, the J gene TRBJ2-1; TRBD1 matches at 7 bases. The ends lost 0 bases at V and 2 bases at J; junction bases unmatched: 10. This CDR3 region has 18 residues. The germline V gene has CDR1 LGHNT and CDR2 FRNRAP. The CDR3 sequence: CASGLVRGSDRAYNEQFF. In DNA, the CDR3 is TGTGCTAGTGGTTTGGTACGAGGGTCTGACAGGGCCTACAATGAGCAGTTCTTC.

The chain recombines TRBV30 with TRBJ1-3; weak D call: TRBD1 (5 bases). This CDR3 is 16 amino acids long. Per the germline V gene, CDR1 is GTSNPN and CDR2 is SVGIG (reference sequence). Trimming removed 5 bases from V and 0 bases from J, with 17 bases in between. The CDR3 here is CAWSISTGNSGNTIYF. DNA for the CDR3: TGTGCCTGGTCTATCTCCACAGGAAACTCTGGAAACACCATATATTTT.

This clone was recorded only once. V and J are TRBV4-3 and TRBJ2-3, with 7 bases that match TRBD1. The length of the CDR3 is 14 residues. CDR1 is LGHNA and CDR2 is YSLEER in the germline V gene. After removal of 2 bases from V and 1 base from J, the junction contained 0 bases not matched to a gene. CDR3 sequence: CASSQRGRTDTQYF. The CDR3 DNA reads TGCGCCAGCAGCCAAAGGGGGCGCACAGATACGCAGTATTTT.

The chain links TRBV6-5 to TRBJ2-2; tentatively, D is TRBD2 (6 bases). V was trimmed by 2 bases and J by 7 bases, leaving 11 bases between them. The CDR3 totals 14 residues. Germline V gene data show CDR1 as MNHEY and CDR2 as SVGAGI. The CDR3 reads CASSYAGFHGELFF. CDR3 DNA: TGTGCCAGCAGTTACGCGGGATTTCACGGGGAGCTGTTTTTT.

This sequence joins TRBV9 and TRBJ1-4; no reliable D call. Germline V gene data show CDR1 as SGDLS and CDR2 as YYNGEE. V lost 2 bases to trimming and J lost 7 bases, with 12 bases between them. This CDR3 spans 14 amino acids. The CDR3 loop reads CASSVGIPAEKLFF. In DNA, the CDR3 is TGTGCCAGCAGCGTGGGCATTCCGGCTGAAAAACTGTTTTTT.

V is TRBV7-9 and J is TRBJ1-1; D might be TRBD1 (5 bases). This CDR3 spans 12 amino acids. Germline V gene sequence: CDR1 SEHNR, CDR2 FQNEAQ (reference sequence). Trimming cost V 7 bases and J 7 bases, with 13 bases left between them. The chain's CDR3 is CASTIPGGEAFF. CDR3 DNA sequence: TGTGCCAGCACCATACCGGGGGGTGAAGCTTTCTTT.

The chain couples TRBV19 to TRBJ1-2, with 8 bases lining up with TRBD1. The V gene end was trimmed by 9 bases and the J gene end by 4 bases; junction bases not matched to a gene: 7. CDR1 and CDR2 from the germline V gene are LNHDA and SQIVND (reference sequence). This CDR3 comprises 13 residues. In DNA form, the CDR3 reads TGTGCCAGGGCGCCCGGGACAGGCTATGGCTACACCTTC. Its protein is CARAPGTGYGYTF.

The chain has TRBV30 and TRBJ2-1; 9 bases line up with TRBD2. Germline lookup yields CDR1 GTSNPN and CDR2 SVGIG (reference sequence). The CDR3 contains 16 residues. J lost 8 bases, V lost 0 bases, and 11 bases had no gene match. The CDR3 DNA reads TGTGCCTGGAGTGTAGACAGGACTAGCGCGAGCTATGAGCAGTTCTTC. Protein sequence: CAWSVDRTSASYEQFF.

This rearrangement joins TRBV4-2 to TRBJ2-2, with D maybe TRBD1 (6 bases). Germline-derived CDR1 and CDR2 are LGHNA and YNFKEQ. V was cut by 0 bases and J by 2 bases, with 16 bases left in between. CDR3 length: 18 residues. The CDR3 region has the DNA TGTGCCAGCAGCCAAGATACATTTTCAGGGGTAAACACCGGGGAGCTGTTTTTT. The encoded protein is CASSQDTFSGVNTGELFF.

This sequence joins TRBV4-3 and TRBJ2-2, with a possible D match to TRBD2 (6 bases). Trimming shortened V by 2 bases and J by 4 bases, and 8 bases separated the two germline ends. The CDR3 length is 14 residues. CDR1 and CDR2 (germline): LGHNA, YSLEER. In DNA, the CDR3 is TGCGCCAGCAGCCAATTGGGGGGCACCGGGGAGCTGTTTTTT. It translates to CASSQLGGTGELFF.

This chain joins TRBV6-5 and TRBJ2-3; TRBD2 matches at 7 bases. The trim removed 6 bases at V and 4 bases at J, leaving 7 bases unmatched. The germline V gene encodes CDR1 MNHEY and CDR2 SVGAGI. CDR3 length: 14 amino acids. CDR3 coding DNA: TGTGCCAGCAGGCAGGTGGGGGGGGCAGATACGCAGTATTTT. Its protein product is CASRQVGGADTQYF.

This clone was observed once. The chain couples TRBV4-1 to TRBJ2-2, with unresolved D. V gave up 1 base and J gave up 2 bases, with 8 bases separating them. Germline V gene sequence: CDR1 MGHRA, CDR2 YSYEKL. The CDR3 consists of 15 residues. CDR3 nucleotides: TGCGCCAGCAGCCAAGGGCTGACAAACACCGGGGAGCTGTTTTTT. This encodes CASSQGLTNTGELFF.

This clone was counted only a few times. The chain combines TRBV4-2 with TRBJ2-3; D is possibly TRBD2 (7 bases). The length of the CDR3 is 13 residues. The germline CDR1 and CDR2 sequences are LGHNA and YNFKEQ. With 5 bases removed from V and 9 bases from J, the gap between germline ends came to 15 bases. CDR3 in amino acids: CASSTRGGDTQYF. The CDR3 DNA follows: TGTGCCAGCAGCACGCGAGGGGGGGACACGCAGTATTTT.

The rearrangement joins TRBV5-6 to TRBJ2-2, with 8 positions matching TRBD1. Trimming cost V 4 bases and J 3 bases; bases outside gene matches: 8. The CDR3 consists of 16 residues. CDR1 is SGHDT and CDR2 is YYEEEE in the germline V gene. This chain's CDR3 is CASSGIQGVHTGELFF. The CDR3 DNA follows: TGTGCCAGCAGCGGGATACAGGGGGTCCACACCGGGGAGCTGTTTTTT.

The rearrangement joins TRBV7-9 to TRBJ1-3; the match to TRBD1 covers 7 bases. The CDR3 is 17 amino acids. Germline CDR1 reads SEHNR; CDR2 reads FQNEAQ (reference sequence). V gave up 5 bases and J gave up 0 bases; unmatched junction bases: 10. The CDR3 loop reads CASSPPTGRSSGNTIYF. The CDR3 nucleotides are TGTGCCAGCAGCCCTCCGACAGGGAGGAGCTCTGGAAACACCATATATTTT. Drawing the rest from reference TRBV7-9 and TRBJ1-3, the complete variable domain is DTGVSQNPRHKITKRGQNVTFRCDPISEHNRLYWYRQTLGQGPEFLTYFQNEAQLEKSRLLSDRFSAERPKGSFSTLEIQRTEQGDSAMYLCASSPPTGRSSGNTIYFGEGSWLTVV.

This clone has more than one count but fewer than ten. CDR3 protein: CASSPSGLPNTEAFF. The CDR3 DNA sequence: TGTGCCAGCAGCCCCTCCGGACTGCCGAACACTGAAGCTTTCTTT. J is TRBJ1-1 and V is TRBV9, with D unclear. Germline V gives CDR1 SGDLS, CDR2 YYNGEE. V was clipped by 4 bases and J by 1 base, with 14 bases between them. The CDR3 is made up of 15 amino acids.

The chain links TRBV5-4 to TRBJ2-1; maybe TRBD2 (6 bases). This CDR3 is built from 13 residues. In germline, CDR1 is SGHNT, CDR2 YYREEE (reference sequence). Trimming pared 0 bases from V and 8 bases from J, leaving 9 bases between. The CDR3 reads CASSLAGVHEQFF. The CDR3 region has the DNA TGTGCCAGCAGCTTGGCGGGGGTCCATGAGCAGTTCTTC. Full variable domain (rest looked up from reference TRBV5-4 and TRBJ2-1): ETGVTQSPTHLIKTRGQQVTLRCSSQSGHNTVSWYQQALGQGPQFIFQYYREEENGRGNFPPRFSGLQFPNYSSELNVNALELDDSALYLCASSLAGVHEQFFGPGTRLTVL.

This chain links TRBV6-1 with TRBJ2-5; tentative D call: TRBD1 (6 bases). In germline, CDR1 is MNHNS, CDR2 SASEGT. V was shortened by 4 bases and J by 4 bases, with 19 bases between the two germline ends. The CDR3 length is 16 residues. The CDR3 region is CASSVQTGIGRETQYF. CDR3 nucleotide sequence: TGTGCCAGCAGTGTCCAAACAGGGATTGGGCGAGAGACCCAGTACTTC.

This clone was counted only a few times. This chain links TRBV9 with TRBJ2-4; D call uncertain. V was shortened by 3 bases and J by 5 bases, with 6 bases between the two germline ends. The CDR3 covers 12 residues. CDR1 SGDLS and CDR2 YYNGEE come from the germline V gene. The CDR3: CASSGPENIQYF. The DNA for the CDR3 is TGTGCCAGCAGCGGCCCGGAAAACATTCAGTACTTC.

This chain links TRBV5-1 with TRBJ2-1, with 10 bases fitting TRBD2. The CDR3 runs to 18 residues. Germline CDR1 reads SGHRS; CDR2 reads YFSETQ. Losses at the gene ends were 4 bases for V and 0 bases for J; bases not matched to a gene: 10. The DNA of the CDR3 is TGCGCCAGCAGCCCCGGGGGAAGCGGGGGGGCCTCCTACAATGAGCAGTTCTTC. Encoded protein: CASSPGGSGGASYNEQFF.